This T cell receptor (beta chain) was identified in a study of cytomegalovirus exposure and HLA in healthy donors. This CDR3 is 14 amino acids long. Trimming removed 0 bases from V and 4 bases from J, with 10 bases in between. The V gene's germline CDR1 is SGDLS and CDR2 YYNGEE. Note on this clone: Its antigen is as yet unknown.

PCR primers comprised 60 Vbeta and 13 Jbeta primers. Measured with immunoSEQ multiplex PCR; TCRdb has only the in-frame clones, and not every one. The table lists about 150,000 clones, less than 65% of them singletons, with around 2.9% in the top ten. Findings of the study overall: Later analysis showed most CMV-associated TCR beta chains appearing HLA-restricted.

V usage is TRBV9 and J usage is TRBJ1-2; no definite D call. Sample: PBMCs. The receptor was isolated from a woman under 40 in good health and CMV-seropositive. The CDR3 bases are TGTGCCAGCAGCGTAGAACAGCCCCTCTATGGCTACACCTTC. This encodes CASSVEQPLYGYTF.